This TCR beta chain was sequenced during a study of cytomegalovirus exposure and HLA in healthy donors. The study ran its PCR with 60 Vbeta and 13 Jbeta primers. Only in-frame clones appear in the TCRdb table, and some are missing; sequencing was by immunoSEQ multiplex PCR. Of roughly 100,000 clones in the sample, approximately 72% are singletons; the top ten hold roughly 1.2%. The ends were cut back, 6 bases at V and 6 bases at J, with 18 bases in the middle. In germline, CDR1 is MNHEY, CDR2 SVGAGI. The CDR3 is made up of 14 amino acids. V usage is TRBV6-5 and J usage is TRBJ2-7; D possibly corresponds to TRBD2 (6 bases). Specimen: PBMCs. The TCR sequence derives from a man in his thirties or forties in good health and CMV-seronegative. The CDR3 DNA follows: TGTGCCAGCAGAAACGTCGAGGTGGGAGGCGAGCAGTACTTC. Protein: CASRNVEVGGEQYF.